The clone carrying this T cell receptor (beta chain) showed up just a few times. Its target is not known. One entry per CDR3 protein, called by TCRdb with MiXCR from the 5' RACE reads. The sample shows about 280,000 distinct CDR3 sequences, approximately 8% of them seen only once. This record comes from a study of identical twins. Study-wide results and caveats: In drawing conclusions, the study used cross-sectional statistical analysis and did not follow the same donors.

The same specimen was also included in a second study, on yellow fever vaccine responses in identical twins.

Sequenced material: memory (CD45RO+) T cells sorted from blood. This TCR derives from a woman aged 18-35 years in good health.

CDR3 bases: TGCAGCGTTGGAGACGGAGGGGAAAAACTGTTTTTT. As protein: CSVGDGGEKLFF. The rearrangement links TRBV29-1 to TRBJ1-4, with D hard to call. CDR3 length equals 12 residues. Per germline, CDR1 SQVTM and CDR2 ANQGSEA. V lost 4 bases, J lost 8 bases, and 11 bases lay in between.